The entry that follows covers one T cell receptor beta chain sequence. Antigen specificity is unknown. No neoadjuvant therapy was given to the selected pancreatic ductal adenocarcinoma patients before their surgery. The data belong to a study of T cells in pancreatic ductal adenocarcinoma. Study-wide results and limits: Comparisons of tumor and blood clonality may show falsely lower tumor diversity. Results skew toward the minority of patients with early-stage disease. Blood had more productive templates and approximately 8-fold more unique clonotypes than tumor.

The junction had 10 bases not matched to a gene; V was cut back by 4 bases and J by 2 bases. The V gene's germline CDR1 is SGDLS and CDR2 YYNGEE. The CDR3 consists of 16 residues. Clones were sequenced by immunoSEQ multiplex PCR, and TCRdb holds only the in-frame ones, with some missing. Of about 97,000 clones in the sample, roughly 96% were seen once. The J gene is TRBJ2-3, the V gene TRBV9; 7 bases are shared with TRBD1. This receptor was taken from a human donor with pancreatic ductal adenocarcinoma. Sample: PBMCs. In DNA, the CDR3 is TGTGCCAGCAGCACGACACAGGGGCAATCCACAGATACGCAGTATTTT. Protein: CASSTTQGQSTDTQYF.